Shown below are 3 T cell receptor beta chains from a single sample sequenced in a study of blood T cell repertoires in COVID-19. Measured with immunoSEQ multiplex PCR; TCRdb has only the in-frame clones, and not every one. This sample carries tens of thousands of clones, around 89% of them seen once, and the ten largest clones take about 15%. Sequences were obtained from peripheral blood. These receptors all stem from a man in his 70s with active or convalescent COVID-19.

This chain uses TRBV24-1 with TRBJ2-7; 11 bases fit TRBD2. CDR1 KGHDR and CDR2 SFDVKD come from the germline V gene. This CDR3 has 16 residues. After removal of 4 bases from V and 1 base from J, the junction contained 5 bases not matched to a gene. The CDR3 spells CATSERGTSGSYEQYF. For the CDR3, the DNA is TGTGCCACCAGTGAGCGAGGGACTAGCGGATCCTACGAGCAGTACTTC.

The chain joins TRBV28 to TRBJ1-2, with 12 nucleotides matching TRBD1. The CDR3 consists of 16 residues. V dropped 3 bases and J dropped 7; count of bases not matched to a gene: 9. The V gene's germline CDR1 is MDHEN and CDR2 SYDVKM. In DNA form, the CDR3 reads TGTGCCAGCAGTTTGGGGACAGGGGGCCCTGCCGGTGGCTACACCTTC. Amino acids: CASSLGTGGPAGGYTF.

The V and J genes are TRBV7-3 and TRBJ2-2; D is uncertain. CDR3 length: 13 residues. Germline assignment: CDR1 SGHTA and CDR2 FQGTGA. The V gene lost 4 bases and the J gene lost 6 bases, with 9 bases spanning the gap. Written as DNA, the CDR3 is TGTGCCAGCAGCTCCCAGGTCCCCGGGGAGCTGTTTTTT. Its protein product is CASSSQVPGELFF.